What follows are 29 T cell receptor beta chains derived from one specimen sequenced in a study of CD8 T cells in ankylosing spondylitis. From the 5' RACE reads, TCRdb called clonotypes with MiXCR, one entry per CDR3 protein. The sample consists of about 180,000 distinct CDR3 sequences, roughly 10% of them appearing once. Input material: blood, either unsorted or a sorted T cell fraction (not recorded which). The receptors come from a female donor with ankylosing spondylitis or in good health (not recorded which).

The table lists this clonotype with many counts. An end of the junction does not agree with germline; a read error may underlie this. The gene calls are TRBV5-1 and TRBJ2-2, with D hard to call. The CDR3 totals 13 residues. CDR1 is SGHRS, CDR2 YFSETQ, per germline. DNA of the CDR3: TGTGCCAGCAGCTTGTCCGGCACCGGGGAGCTGTTTTTT. Translated: CASSLSGTGELFF.

The V gene is TRBV5-6, the J gene TRBJ1-1; weak D call: TRBD1 (6 bases). CDR1 SGHDT and CDR2 YYEEEE come from the germline V gene. The CDR3 totals 15 residues. With 1 base removed from V and 1 base from J, the gap between germline ends came to 11 bases. The CDR3 region is CASSLIGGPNTEAFF. Here the CDR3 DNA reads TGTGCCAGCAGCTTGATCGGGGGCCCGAACACTGAAGCTTTCTTT.

This clonotype was counted many times. This rearrangement joins TRBV20-1 to TRBJ2-1; D is unresolved. This CDR3 is 14 amino acids long. The V end lost 0 bases, the J end lost 3 bases, and 9 bases lay between the germline ends. Germline V gene lookup returns CDR1 DFQATT and CDR2 SNEGSKA (reference sequence). The CDR3 DNA is TGCAGTGCTAGAGATACGCGGAACTACAATGAGCAGTTCTTC. This sequence encodes CSARDTRNYNEQFF.

In DNA, the CDR3 is TGTGCCAGCAGCCCTGGGGCCACCCTGGACTACGAGCAGTACTTC. Translated, it gives CASSPGATLDYEQYF. V gene TRBV2 combines with J gene TRBJ2-7, with D perhaps TRBD1 (5 bases). The CDR3 spans 15 residues. V gave up 6 bases and J gave up 3 bases, with 18 bases separating them. Germline CDR1 SNHLY, CDR2 FYNNEI.

The sample holds a few counts of this clonotype. The V call is TRBV14, the J call TRBJ1-1; perhaps TRBD1 as D (5 bases). CDR3 length equals 12 residues. V lost 0 bases and J 10 bases, leaving 9 bases between the germline ends. The germline CDR1 and CDR2 sequences are SGHDN and FVKESK. The DNA for the CDR3 is TGTGCCAGCAGCCAAGATATCGGGGGAGCTTTCTTT. Translation: CASSQDIGGAFF.

CDR3 protein: CASSLTSNNEQFF. The CDR3 coding sequence is TGTGCCAGCAGCTTAACCAGTAACAATGAGCAGTTCTTC. The V and J genes are TRBV7-9 and TRBJ2-1; D not certain. The V end was cut by 2 bases, the J end by 5 bases, with 7 bases between. The germline CDR1 and CDR2 sequences are SEHNR and FQNEAQ (reference sequence). The CDR3 covers 13 residues.

The V call is TRBV7-6, the J call TRBJ2-5; possible D gene TRBD1, 5 bases. This CDR3 has 14 amino acids. CDR1 is SGHVS, CDR2 FNYEAQ, per germline. Deletions cut 4 bases from V and 5 bases from J, with 14 bases between. CDR3 coding DNA: TGTGCCAGCAGCTCGATGACAGCACGGGAGACCCAGTACTTC. This codes for CASSSMTARETQYF.

This clonotype was recorded many times. The chain carries TRBV10-3 and TRBJ2-7, with TRBD2 as a possible D gene (5 bases). CDR1 and CDR2 (germline): ENHRY, SYGVKD. CDR3 size: 15 residues. Trimming shortened V by 2 bases and J by 2 bases, and 13 bases separated the two germline ends. This CDR3 is CAISEPTPEAYEQYF. DNA for the CDR3: TGTGCCATCAGTGAGCCGACCCCGGAGGCCTACGAGCAGTACTTC.

This clonotype was seen many times. This chain joins TRBV7-2 and TRBJ2-7; the D gene could be TRBD1 or TRBD2 (5 bases each). CDR1 is SGHTA, CDR2 FQGNSA, per germline. The CDR3 runs to 14 residues. With 1 base removed from V and 2 bases from J, the gap between germline ends came to 9 bases. The DNA of the CDR3 is TGTGCCAGCAGCTTAGAGGGACGGGCCTACGAGCAGTACTTC. Amino acid sequence: CASSLEGRAYEQYF.

The table lists this clonotype with many counts. V gene TRBV5-1 combines with J gene TRBJ2-1; D perhaps matches TRBD1 (6 bases). The V gene's germline CDR1 is SGHRS and CDR2 YFSETQ. V was cut by 4 bases and J by 4 bases, with 9 bases left in between. This CDR3 spans 13 amino acids. The CDR3 protein is CASSPDRYNEQFF. In DNA form, the CDR3 reads TGCGCCAGCAGCCCGGACAGATACAATGAGCAGTTCTTC. Full variable domain (rest looked up from reference TRBV5-1 and TRBJ2-1): KAGVTQTPRYLIKTRGQQVTLSCSPISGHRSVSWYQQTPGQGLQFLFEYFSETQRNKGNFPGRFSGRQFSNSRSEMNVSTLELGDSALYLCASSPDRYNEQFFGPGTRLTVL.

This clonotype appeared once. This chain links TRBV27 with TRBJ1-1, with 7 positions matching TRBD1. The CDR3 has 12 residues. Trimming at V came to 7 bases and at J to 8 bases, leaving 7 bases not matched to a gene. The V gene's germline CDR1 is MNHEY and CDR2 SMNVEV (reference sequence). The CDR3 DNA is TGTGCCAGCATCTCAGGGGGAAGGGAAGCTTTCTTT. It specifies CASISGGREAFF.

This clonotype appeared a few times. V usage is TRBV27 and J usage is TRBJ2-7; D gene unclear. The germline V and J ends were trimmed by 8 bases and 6 bases, with 20 bases remaining between them. CDR1 and CDR2 from the germline V gene are MNHEY and SMNVEV (reference sequence). This CDR3 region has 14 residues. CDR3 residues: CASSAGPLIGEQYF. The CDR3, as DNA: TGTGCCAGCTCGGCAGGTCCTCTAATCGGCGAGCAGTACTTC.

This clonotype has a handful of counts. The gene calls are TRBV27 and TRBJ2-7; a weak D match, TRBD2 (5 bases). V gave up 4 bases and J gave up 0 bases, with 10 bases separating them. Germline V CDR1 and CDR2: MNHEY, SMNVEV (reference sequence). CDR3 size: 14 residues. CDR3 in DNA: TGTGCCAGCAGTTCAGCGGTGAGCTCCTACGAGCAGTACTTC. This codes for CASSSAVSSYEQYF.

This clonotype was counted between two and nine times. The chain employs TRBV20-1 and TRBJ1-5; D may be TRBD1 (5 bases). There are 17 residues in the CDR3. V lost 0 bases and J 1 base, leaving 16 bases between the germline ends. The germline V gene has CDR1 DFQATT and CDR2 SNEGSKA (reference sequence). This chain's CDR3 is CSARDRVGSRSNQPQHF. The DNA of the CDR3 is TGCAGTGCTAGAGACAGGGTTGGCTCCCGGAGCAATCAGCCCCAGCATTTT.

This clonotype has a handful of counts. The chain uses TRBV19 and TRBJ2-7; D not certain. CDR1 LNHDA and CDR2 SQIVND come from the germline V gene (reference sequence). This CDR3 is built from 16 residues. Trimming stripped 1 base from V and 2 bases from J, with 15 bases between. The CDR3 nucleotides read TGTGCCAGTAGTATAGGGGCGGCCCCAGATACCTACGAGCAGTACTTC. Amino acids: CASSIGAAPDTYEQYF.

With respect to this clonotype: Its ends do not fully match the called genes, so a read error is possible. This chain connects TRBV10-2 to TRBJ2-3; the D gene is possibly TRBD2 (6 bases). Germline CDR1 reads WSHSY; CDR2 reads SAAADI. The CDR3 contains 15 residues. CDR3 coding DNA: TGCGCCAGCACTGGCGGTCAAACTAGCACAGATACGCAGAATTTT. Protein product: CASTGGQTSTDTQNF.

This clonotype was detected many times. The chain carries TRBV12-3 or TRBV12-4 and TRBJ1-1; possible D gene TRBD1, 5 bases. The CDR3 is made up of 14 amino acids. Trimming left V 6 bases short and J 6 bases short, with 17 bases between. CDR3 sequence reads: CASRRESGIPEAFF. Written as DNA, the CDR3 is TGTGCCAGCAGGCGGGAATCAGGGATCCCTGAAGCTTTCTTT.

The sample holds a few counts of this clonotype. V is TRBV7-2 and J is TRBJ2-7; 14 nucleotides match TRBD2. Germline V gives CDR1 SGHTA, CDR2 FQGNSA. The CDR3 length is 14 residues. V was clipped by 4 bases and J by 5 bases; unmatched bases: 1. The CDR3 region is CASSWGLAGDEQYF. As DNA, the CDR3 is TGTGCCAGCAGCTGGGGACTAGCGGGAGACGAGCAGTACTTC.

This clonotype has only a few counts. This chain uses TRBV3-1 with TRBJ2-7; D possibly corresponds to TRBD2 (6 bases). Trimming removed 1 base at V and 2 bases at J, with 15 bases between. Germline CDR1 LGHDT, CDR2 YNNKEL (reference sequence). The CDR3 spans 16 residues. The CDR3 DNA is TGTGCCAGCAGCCAAGTGGGGGGAGAGCCAACCTACGAGCAGTACTTC. Translating gives CASSQVGGEPTYEQYF.

This clonotype was counted between two and nine times. The CDR3 region is CAWSGEVDTQYF. The CDR3 nucleotides are TGTGCCTGGAGCGGGGAGGTGGATACGCAGTATTTT. The genes are TRBV30 and TRBJ2-3; the D gene is possibly TRBD2 (6 bases). The length of the CDR3 is 12 residues. Germline CDR1 and CDR2: GTSNPN and SVGIG (reference sequence). Trimming cost V 3 bases and J 6 bases, with 10 bases left between them. The whole variable domain, filled in from reference TRBV30 and TRBJ2-3, reads SQTIHQWPATLVQPVGSPLSLECTVEGTSNPNLYWYRQAAGRGLQLLFYSVGIGQISSEVPQNLSASRPQDRQFILSSKKLLLSDSGFYLCAWSGEVDTQYFGPGTRLTVL.

The CDR3 DNA sequence: TGTGCCAGCAGCCCTAAGGGTGAAAAACTGTTTTTT. As protein: CASSPKGEKLFF. This chain connects TRBV4-2 to TRBJ1-4; D is uncertain. The CDR3 sequence is 12 residues long. Germline V CDR1 and CDR2: LGHNA, YNFKEQ. V was cut by 4 bases and J by 7 bases, with 7 bases left in between.

A note on this clonotype: An end of the junction does not agree with germline; a read error may underlie this. V gene TRBV24-1 combines with J gene TRBJ2-3; D is perhaps TRBD1 (6 bases). This CDR3 has 15 amino acids. The germline gives CDR1 KGHDR, CDR2 SFDVKD. In DNA form, the CDR3 reads TGCGCCACCAGTGAGACAGACAGGAGCACAGATACGCAGTATTTT. This gives the protein CATSETDRSTDTQYF.

This clonotype was picked up a small number of times. J is TRBJ1-1 and V is TRBV6-2 or TRBV6-3; 9 bases align to TRBD1. Germline V gene sequence: CDR1 MNHEY, CDR2 SVGEGT. This CDR3 is built from 14 residues. The junction had 6 bases not matched to a gene; V was cut back by 4 bases and J by 6 bases. CDR3: CASSSTDRGAEAFF. The CDR3 DNA reads TGTGCCAGCAGTTCGACTGACAGGGGGGCTGAAGCTTTCTTT.

This clonotype was counted ten times or more. The V call is TRBV7-9, the J call TRBJ1-5; maybe TRBD1 (6 bases). V was pared by 1 base and J by 4 bases, with 8 bases between. Germline values: CDR1 SEHNR, CDR2 FQNEAQ (reference sequence). This CDR3 has 14 amino acids. The CDR3 DNA reads as TGTGCCAGCAGCTTAGTAGGGGGAAATCAGCCCCAGCATTTT. Its protein product is CASSLVGGNQPQHF.

This clonotype was seen a few times. This chain uses TRBV4-3 with TRBJ1-2; D remains ambiguous. This CDR3 contains 14 residues. With 0 bases removed from V and 3 bases from J, the gap between germline ends came to 8 bases. Germline V lookup: CDR1 LGHNA, CDR2 YSLEER. The CDR3 region has the DNA TGCGCCAGCAGCCAAGAGAGGTCTGACTATGGCTACACCTTC. Translating it yields CASSQERSDYGYTF.

In its sample, this clonotype was seen many times. V and J are TRBV7-9 and TRBJ2-7; D unclear. The germline V gene has CDR1 SEHNR and CDR2 FQNEAQ (reference sequence). Trimming removed 4 bases from V and 3 bases from J, with 7 bases in between. The CDR3 has 12 residues. As DNA, the CDR3 is TGTGCCAGCAGCTACGACCTCTACGAGCAGTACTTC. This encodes CASSYDLYEQYF.

This clonotype is a singleton in its sample. A read error is possible here, since a much larger clone lies one base away. V usage is TRBV5-1 and J usage is TRBJ2-1, with TRBD2 identical over 7 bases. The CDR3 is 17 amino acids. CDR1 is SGHRS and CDR2 is YFSETQ in the germline V gene. CDR3 nucleotides: TGCACCAGCAGCTTGGAGGCCGGGAGACTAGCCCACAATGAGCAGTTCTTC. This sequence encodes CTSSLEAGRLAHNEQFF.

The rearrangement links TRBV2 to TRBJ1-1, with unresolved D. This CDR3 has 15 residues. Germline loops: CDR1 SNHLY, CDR2 FYNNEI. V lost 2 bases and J lost 0, with 10 bases in between. This CDR3 is CASSEQLSVNTEAFF. The CDR3 DNA sequence: TGTGCCAGCAGTGAACAACTGTCTGTGAACACTGAAGCTTTCTTT. The full variable domain, with the rest looked up from reference TRBV2 and TRBJ1-1, is EPEVTQTPSHQVTQMGQEVILRCVPISNHLYFYWYRQILGQKVEFLVSFYNNEISEKSEIFDDQFSVERPDGSNFTLKIRSTKLEDSAMYFCASSEQLSVNTEAFFGQGTRLTVV.

This clonotype was seen a few times. This sequence joins TRBV7-9 and TRBJ1-2; D perhaps matches TRBD1 (6 bases). Trimming removed 3 bases from V and 7 bases from J, with 9 bases in between. The germline gives CDR1 SEHNR, CDR2 FQNEAQ (reference sequence). This CDR3 contains 12 residues. CDR3 protein: CASSFPRGGYTF. The CDR3 DNA reads as TGTGCCAGCAGCTTCCCCAGGGGTGGCTACACCTTC.